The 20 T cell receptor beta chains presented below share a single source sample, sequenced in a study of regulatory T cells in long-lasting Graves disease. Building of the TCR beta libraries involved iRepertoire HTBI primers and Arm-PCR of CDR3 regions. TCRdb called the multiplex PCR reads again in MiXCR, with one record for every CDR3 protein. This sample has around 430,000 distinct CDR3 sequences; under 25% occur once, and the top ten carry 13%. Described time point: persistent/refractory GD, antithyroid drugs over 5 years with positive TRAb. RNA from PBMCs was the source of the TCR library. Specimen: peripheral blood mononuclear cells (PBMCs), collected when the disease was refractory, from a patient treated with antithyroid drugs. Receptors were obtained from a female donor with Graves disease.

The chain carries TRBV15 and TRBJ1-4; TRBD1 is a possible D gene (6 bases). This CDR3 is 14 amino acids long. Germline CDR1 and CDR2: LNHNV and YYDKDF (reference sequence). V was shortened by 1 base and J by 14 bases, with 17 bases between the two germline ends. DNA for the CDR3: TGTGCCACCAGCAGAGGGGGGGGCGGAATAAGGCTGTTTTTT. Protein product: CATSRGGGGIRLFF.

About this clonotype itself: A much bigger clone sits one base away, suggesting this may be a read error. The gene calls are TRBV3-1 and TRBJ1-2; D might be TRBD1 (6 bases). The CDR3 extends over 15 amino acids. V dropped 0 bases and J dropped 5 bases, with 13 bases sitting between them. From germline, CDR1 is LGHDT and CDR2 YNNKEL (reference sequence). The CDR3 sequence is CASSQDAAGVYGYTF. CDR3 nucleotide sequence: TGTGCCAGCAGCCAAGATGCAGCAGGGGTTTATGGCTACACCTTC.

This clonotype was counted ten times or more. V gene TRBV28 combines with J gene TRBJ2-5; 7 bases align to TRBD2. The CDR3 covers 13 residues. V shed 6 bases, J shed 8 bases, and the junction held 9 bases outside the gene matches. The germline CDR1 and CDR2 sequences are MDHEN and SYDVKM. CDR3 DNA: TGTGCCAGCAGGTCCGGGACTAACCCTACCCAGTACTTC. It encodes CASRSGTNPTQYF. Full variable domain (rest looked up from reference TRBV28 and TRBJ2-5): DVKVTQSSRYLVKRTGEKVFLECVQDMDHENMFWYRQDPGLGLRLIYFSYDVKMKEKGDIPEGYSVSREKKERFSLILESASTNQTSMYLCASRSGTNPTQYFGPGTRLLVL.

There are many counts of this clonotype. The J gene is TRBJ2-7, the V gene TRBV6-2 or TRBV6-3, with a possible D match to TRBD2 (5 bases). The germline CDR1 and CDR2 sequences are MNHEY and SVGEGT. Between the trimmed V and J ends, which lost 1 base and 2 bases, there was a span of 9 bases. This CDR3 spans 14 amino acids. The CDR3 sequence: CASSYLGRAYEQYF. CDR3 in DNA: TGTGCCAGCAGTTACTTGGGGAGAGCCTACGAGCAGTACTTC.

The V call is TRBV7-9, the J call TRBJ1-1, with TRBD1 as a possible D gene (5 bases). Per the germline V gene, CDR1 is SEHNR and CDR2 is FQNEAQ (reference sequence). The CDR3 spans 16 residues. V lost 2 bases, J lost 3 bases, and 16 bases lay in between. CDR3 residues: CASSLLQGSMDTEAFF. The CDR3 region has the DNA TGTGCCAGCAGCTTACTTCAGGGTAGCATGGACACTGAAGCTTTCTTT.

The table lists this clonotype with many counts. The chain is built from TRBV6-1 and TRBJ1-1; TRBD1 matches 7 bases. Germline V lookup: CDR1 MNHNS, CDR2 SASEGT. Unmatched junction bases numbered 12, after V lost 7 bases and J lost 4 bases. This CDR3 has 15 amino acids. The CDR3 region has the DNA TGTGCCAGCACCCCACCGACAGGGCTGGGCACTGAAGCTTTCTTT. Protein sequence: CASTPPTGLGTEAFF.

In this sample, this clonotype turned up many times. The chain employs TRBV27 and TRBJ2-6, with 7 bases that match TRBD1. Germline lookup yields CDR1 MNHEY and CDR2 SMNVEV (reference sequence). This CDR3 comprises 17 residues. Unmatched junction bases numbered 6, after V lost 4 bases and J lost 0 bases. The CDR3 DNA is TGTGCCAGCAGTTACGGACAGGCCTACTCTGGGGCCAACGTCCTGACTTTC. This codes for CASSYGQAYSGANVLTF.

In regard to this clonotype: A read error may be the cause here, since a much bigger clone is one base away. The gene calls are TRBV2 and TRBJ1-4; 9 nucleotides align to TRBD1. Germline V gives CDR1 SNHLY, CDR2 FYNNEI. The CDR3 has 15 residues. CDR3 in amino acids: CANSLGDRENEKLFF. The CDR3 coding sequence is TGTGCCAACAGTTTAGGGGACAGGGAAAACGAAAAACTGTTTTTT.

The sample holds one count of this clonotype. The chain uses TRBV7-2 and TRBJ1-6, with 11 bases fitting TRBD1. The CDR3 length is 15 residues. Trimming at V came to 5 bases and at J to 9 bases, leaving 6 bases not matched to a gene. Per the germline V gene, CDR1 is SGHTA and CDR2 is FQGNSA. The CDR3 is CASSLTGTGGSPLHF. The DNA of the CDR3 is TGTGCCAGCAGCCTGACCGGGACAGGGGGTTCACCCCTCCACTTT.

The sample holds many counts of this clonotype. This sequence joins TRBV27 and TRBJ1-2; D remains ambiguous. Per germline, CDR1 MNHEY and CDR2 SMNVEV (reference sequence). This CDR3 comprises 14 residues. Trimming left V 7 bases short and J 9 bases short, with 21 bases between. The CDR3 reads CASNFVRARICYTF. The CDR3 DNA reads TGTGCCAGCAACTTCGTCCGGGCCCGTATTTGCTACACCTTC.

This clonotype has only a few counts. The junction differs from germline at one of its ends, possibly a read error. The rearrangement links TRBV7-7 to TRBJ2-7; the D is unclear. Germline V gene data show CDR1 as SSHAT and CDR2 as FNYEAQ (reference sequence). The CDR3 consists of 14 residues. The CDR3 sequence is CASSSGPTSYEQYF. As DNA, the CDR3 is TGTGCTAGCAGTTCCGGGCCTACCTCCTACGAGCAGTACTTC. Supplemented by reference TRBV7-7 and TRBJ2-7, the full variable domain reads GAGVSQSPRYKVTKRGQDVTLRCDPISSHATLYWYQQALGQGPEFLTYFNYEAQPDKSGLPSDRFSAERPEGSISTLTIQRTEQRDSAMYRCASSSGPTSYEQYFGPGTRLTVT.

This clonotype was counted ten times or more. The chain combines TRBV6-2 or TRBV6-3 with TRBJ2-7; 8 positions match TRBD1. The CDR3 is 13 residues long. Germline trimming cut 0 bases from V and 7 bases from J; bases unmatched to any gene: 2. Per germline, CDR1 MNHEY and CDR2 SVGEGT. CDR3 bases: TGTGCCAGCAGTTACTCCAGGGGGCTTGAGCAGTACTTC. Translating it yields CASSYSRGLEQYF.

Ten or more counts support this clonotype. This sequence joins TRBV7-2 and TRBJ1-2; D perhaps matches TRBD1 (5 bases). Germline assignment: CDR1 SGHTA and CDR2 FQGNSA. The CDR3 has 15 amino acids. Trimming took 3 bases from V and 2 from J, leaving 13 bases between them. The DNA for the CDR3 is TGTGCCAGCAGCTTGAACGGGGCAGGGAACTATGGCTACACCTTC. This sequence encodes CASSLNGAGNYGYTF.

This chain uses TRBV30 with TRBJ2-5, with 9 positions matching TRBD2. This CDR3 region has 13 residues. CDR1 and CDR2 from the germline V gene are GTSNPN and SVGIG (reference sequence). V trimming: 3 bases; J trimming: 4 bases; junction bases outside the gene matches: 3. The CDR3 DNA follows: TGTGCCTGGAGCCTGACTAGCGGAGAGACCCAGTACTTC. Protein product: CAWSLTSGETQYF.

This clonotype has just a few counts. CDR3 sequence: CASSLTLAGGPAEQFF. In nucleotides, the CDR3 is TGTGCCAGCAGCTTAACCCTAGCGGGGGGGCCTGCTGAGCAGTTCTTC. V gene TRBV7-3 combines with J gene TRBJ2-1; 12 positions match TRBD2. From germline, CDR1 is SGHTA and CDR2 FQGTGA. V dropped 0 bases and J dropped 9; count of bases not matched to a gene: 6. There are 16 residues in the CDR3.

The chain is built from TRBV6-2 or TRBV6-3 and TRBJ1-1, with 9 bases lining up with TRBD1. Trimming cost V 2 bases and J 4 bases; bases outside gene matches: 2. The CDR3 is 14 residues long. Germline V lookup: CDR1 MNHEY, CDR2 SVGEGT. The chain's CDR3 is CASSYTGGGTEAFF. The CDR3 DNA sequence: TGTGCCAGCAGTTACACAGGGGGCGGCACTGAAGCTTTCTTT.

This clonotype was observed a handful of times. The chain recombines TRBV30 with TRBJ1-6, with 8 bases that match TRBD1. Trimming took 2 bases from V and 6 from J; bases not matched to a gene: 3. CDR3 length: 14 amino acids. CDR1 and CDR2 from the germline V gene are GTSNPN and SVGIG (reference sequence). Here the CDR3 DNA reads TGTGCCTGGAGTTTCGGACAGGGTAATTCACCCCTCCACTTT. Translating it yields CAWSFGQGNSPLHF. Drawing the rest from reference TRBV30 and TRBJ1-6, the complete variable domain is SQTIHQWPATLVQPVGSPLSLECTVEGTSNPNLYWYRQAAGRGLQLLFYSVGIGQISSEVPQNLSASRPQDRQFILSSKKLLLSDSGFYLCAWSFGQGNSPLHFGNGTRLTVT.

The CDR3 DNA reads as TGTGCCAGTTGGACAGGGGGTCCTGGAAACACCATATATTTT. This sequence encodes CASWTGGPGNTIYF. V and J are TRBV19 and TRBJ1-3, with TRBD1 identical over 10 bases. Germline V gene data show CDR1 as LNHDA and CDR2 as SQIVND (reference sequence). Losses at the gene ends were 8 bases for V and 2 bases for J; bases not matched to a gene: 3. The CDR3 contains 14 residues.

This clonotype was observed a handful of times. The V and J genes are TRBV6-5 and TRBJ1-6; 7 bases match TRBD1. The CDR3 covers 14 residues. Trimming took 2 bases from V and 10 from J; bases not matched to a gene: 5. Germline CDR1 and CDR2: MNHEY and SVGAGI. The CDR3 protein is CASSYVRGRSPLHF. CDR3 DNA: TGTGCCAGCAGTTACGTAAGGGGGCGATCACCCCTCCACTTT.

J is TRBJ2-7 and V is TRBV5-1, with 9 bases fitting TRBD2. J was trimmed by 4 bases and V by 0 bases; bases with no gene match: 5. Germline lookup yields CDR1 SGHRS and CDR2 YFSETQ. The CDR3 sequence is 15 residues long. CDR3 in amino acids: CASSLGLAERYEQYF. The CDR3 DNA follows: TGCGCCAGCAGCTTGGGACTAGCGGAGCGGTACGAGCAGTACTTC.